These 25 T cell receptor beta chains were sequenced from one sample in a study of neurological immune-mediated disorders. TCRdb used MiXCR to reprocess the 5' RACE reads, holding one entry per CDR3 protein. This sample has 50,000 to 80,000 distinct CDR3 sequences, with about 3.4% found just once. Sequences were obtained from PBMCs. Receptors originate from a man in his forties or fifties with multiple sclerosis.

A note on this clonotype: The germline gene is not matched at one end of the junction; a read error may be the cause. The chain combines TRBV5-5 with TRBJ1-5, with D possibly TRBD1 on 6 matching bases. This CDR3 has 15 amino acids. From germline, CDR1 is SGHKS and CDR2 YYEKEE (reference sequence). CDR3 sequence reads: CASSPHPGEYQPQNF. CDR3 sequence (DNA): TGTGCCAGCAGCCCCCATCCAGGGGAGTATCAGCCCCAGAATTTT.

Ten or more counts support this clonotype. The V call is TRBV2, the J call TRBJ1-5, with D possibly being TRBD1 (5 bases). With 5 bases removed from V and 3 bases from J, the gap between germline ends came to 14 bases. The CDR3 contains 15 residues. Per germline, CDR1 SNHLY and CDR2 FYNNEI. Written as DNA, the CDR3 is TGTGCCAGCAGTCCTTCAGGCAGGGACAATCAGCCCCAGCATTTT. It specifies CASSPSGRDNQPQHF.

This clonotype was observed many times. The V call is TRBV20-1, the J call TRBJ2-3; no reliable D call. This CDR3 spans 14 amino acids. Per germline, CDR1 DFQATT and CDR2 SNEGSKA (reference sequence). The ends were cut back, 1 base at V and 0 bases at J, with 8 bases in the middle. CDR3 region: CSARATHSTDTQYF. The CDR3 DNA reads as TGCAGTGCTAGAGCTACTCATAGCACAGATACGCAGTATTTT.

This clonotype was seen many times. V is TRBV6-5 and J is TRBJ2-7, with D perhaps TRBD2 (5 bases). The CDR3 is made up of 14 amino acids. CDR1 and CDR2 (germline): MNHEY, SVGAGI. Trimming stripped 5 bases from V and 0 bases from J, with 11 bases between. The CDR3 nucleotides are TGTGCCAGCAGTACTAGTCTTAGCTCCTACGAGCAGTACTTC. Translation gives CASSTSLSSYEQYF.

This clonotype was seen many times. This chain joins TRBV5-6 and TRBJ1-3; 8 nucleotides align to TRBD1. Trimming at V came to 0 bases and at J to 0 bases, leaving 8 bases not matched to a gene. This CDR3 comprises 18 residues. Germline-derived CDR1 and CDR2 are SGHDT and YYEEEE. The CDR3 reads CASSLVTTGGFSGNTIYF. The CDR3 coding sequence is TGTGCCAGCAGCTTGGTGACTACAGGGGGATTCTCTGGAAACACCATATATTTT.

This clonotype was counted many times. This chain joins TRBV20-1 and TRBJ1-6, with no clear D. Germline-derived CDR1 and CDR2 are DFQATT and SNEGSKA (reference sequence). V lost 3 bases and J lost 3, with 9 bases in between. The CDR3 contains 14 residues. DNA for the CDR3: TGCAGTGCTAGGCCGCGATTCTATAATTCACCCCTCCACTTT. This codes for CSARPRFYNSPLHF.

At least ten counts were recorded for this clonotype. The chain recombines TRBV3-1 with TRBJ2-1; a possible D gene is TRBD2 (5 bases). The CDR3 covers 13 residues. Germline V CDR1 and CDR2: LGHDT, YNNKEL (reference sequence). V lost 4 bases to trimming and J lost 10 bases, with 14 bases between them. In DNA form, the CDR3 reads TGTGCCAGCAGCCCCCTTTCAGGAGGAGAGCAGTTCTTC. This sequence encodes CASSPLSGGEQFF.

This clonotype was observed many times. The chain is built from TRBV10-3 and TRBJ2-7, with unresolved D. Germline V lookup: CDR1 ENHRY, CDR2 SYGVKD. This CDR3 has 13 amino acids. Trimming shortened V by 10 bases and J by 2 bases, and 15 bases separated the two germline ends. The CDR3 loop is CATKGTDTYEQYF. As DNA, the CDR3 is TGTGCCACCAAGGGTACAGATACCTACGAGCAGTACTTC.

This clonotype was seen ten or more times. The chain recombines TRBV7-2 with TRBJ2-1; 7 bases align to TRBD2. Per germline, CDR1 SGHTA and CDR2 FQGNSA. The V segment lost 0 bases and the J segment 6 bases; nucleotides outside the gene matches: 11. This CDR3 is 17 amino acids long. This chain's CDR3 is CASSLAGGGSPINEQFF. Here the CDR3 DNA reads TGTGCCAGCAGCTTAGCGGGGGGGGGTTCTCCGATCAATGAGCAGTTCTTC. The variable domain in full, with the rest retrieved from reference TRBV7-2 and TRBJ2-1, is GAGVSQSPSNKVTEKGKDVELRCDPISGHTALYWYRQSLGQGLEFLIYFQGNSAPDKSGLPSDRFSAERTGGSVSTLTIQRTQQEDSAVYLCASSLAGGGSPINEQFFGPGTRLTVL.

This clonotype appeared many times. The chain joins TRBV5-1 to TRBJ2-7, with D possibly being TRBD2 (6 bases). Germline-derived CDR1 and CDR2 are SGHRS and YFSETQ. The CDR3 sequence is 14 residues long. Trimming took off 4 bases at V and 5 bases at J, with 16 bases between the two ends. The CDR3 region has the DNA TGCGCCAGCAGCCTAGGAGGGGACGGGAACGAGCAGTACTTC. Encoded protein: CASSLGGDGNEQYF.

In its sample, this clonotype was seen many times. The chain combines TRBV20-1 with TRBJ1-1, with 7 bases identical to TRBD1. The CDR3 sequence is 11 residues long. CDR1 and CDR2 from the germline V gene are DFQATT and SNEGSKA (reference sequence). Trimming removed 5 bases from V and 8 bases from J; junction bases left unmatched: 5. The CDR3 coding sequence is TGCAGTGCTCTAGGGGACAGAGAAGCTTTCTTT. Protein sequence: CSALGDREAFF.

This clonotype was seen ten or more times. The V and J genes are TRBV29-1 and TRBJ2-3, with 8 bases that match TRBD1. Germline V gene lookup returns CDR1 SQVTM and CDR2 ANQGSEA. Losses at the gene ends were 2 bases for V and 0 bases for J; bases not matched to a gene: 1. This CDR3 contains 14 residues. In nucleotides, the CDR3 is TGCAGCGTTGAACAGGGGGCCAGCACAGATACGCAGTATTTT. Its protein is CSVEQGASTDTQYF.

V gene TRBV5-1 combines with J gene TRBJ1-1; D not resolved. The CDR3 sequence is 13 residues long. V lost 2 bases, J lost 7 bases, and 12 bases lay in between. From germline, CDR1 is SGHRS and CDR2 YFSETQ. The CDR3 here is CASSFFKEGEAFF. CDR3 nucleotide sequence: TGCGCCAGCAGCTTTTTTAAGGAGGGTGAAGCTTTCTTT.

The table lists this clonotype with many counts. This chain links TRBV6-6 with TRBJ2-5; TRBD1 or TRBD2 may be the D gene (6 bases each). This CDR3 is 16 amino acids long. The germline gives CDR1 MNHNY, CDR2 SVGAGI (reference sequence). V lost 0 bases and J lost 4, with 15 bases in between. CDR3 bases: TGTGCCAGCAGTTACTCGAATGGAGGGGGAGGAGAGACCCAGTACTTC. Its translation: CASSYSNGGGGETQYF.

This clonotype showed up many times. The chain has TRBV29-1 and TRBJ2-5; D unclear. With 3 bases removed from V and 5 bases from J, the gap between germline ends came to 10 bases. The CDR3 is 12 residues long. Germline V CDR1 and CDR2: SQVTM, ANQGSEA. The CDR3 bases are TGCAGCGTTGACACCCTATCCGAGACCCAGTACTTC. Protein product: CSVDTLSETQYF.

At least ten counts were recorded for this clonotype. CDR3 sequence reads: CASSLQAGSSYNEQFF. The CDR3 DNA reads TGCGCCAGCAGCTTACAAGCGGGGAGCTCCTACAATGAGCAGTTCTTC. The chain is built from TRBV5-1 and TRBJ2-1; TRBD2 matches at 7 bases. The V and J ends lost 2 bases and 0 bases, in that order; junction bases with no gene match: 5. In germline, CDR1 is SGHRS, CDR2 YFSETQ. The CDR3 length is 16 residues.

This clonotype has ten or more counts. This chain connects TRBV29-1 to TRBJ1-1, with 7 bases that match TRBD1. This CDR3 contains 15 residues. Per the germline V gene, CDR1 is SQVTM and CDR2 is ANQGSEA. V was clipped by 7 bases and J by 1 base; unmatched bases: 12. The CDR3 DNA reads TGCAGCGCCGTAACCACAGGGGTTGGGAACACTGAAGCTTTCTTT. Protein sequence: CSAVTTGVGNTEAFF. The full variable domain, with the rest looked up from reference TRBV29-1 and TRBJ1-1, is SAVISQKPSRDICQRGTSLTIQCQVDSQVTMMFWYRQQPGQSLTLIATANQGSEATYESGFVIDKFPISRPNLTFSTLTVSNMSPEDSSIYLCSAVTTGVGNTEAFFGQGTRLTVV.

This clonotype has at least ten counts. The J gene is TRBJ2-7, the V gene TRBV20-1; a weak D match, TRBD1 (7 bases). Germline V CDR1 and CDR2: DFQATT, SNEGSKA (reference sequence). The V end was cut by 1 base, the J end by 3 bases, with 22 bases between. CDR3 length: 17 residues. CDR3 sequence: CSARARGGGLYIYEQYF. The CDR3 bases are TGCAGTGCTAGAGCCCGCGGAGGGGGCCTCTATATCTACGAGCAGTACTTC.

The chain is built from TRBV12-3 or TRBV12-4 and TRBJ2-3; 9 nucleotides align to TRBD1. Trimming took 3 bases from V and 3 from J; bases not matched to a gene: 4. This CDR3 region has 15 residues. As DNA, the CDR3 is TGTGCCAGCAGTTTCCATGACAGGGGGACAGATACGCAGTATTTT. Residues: CASSFHDRGTDTQYF.

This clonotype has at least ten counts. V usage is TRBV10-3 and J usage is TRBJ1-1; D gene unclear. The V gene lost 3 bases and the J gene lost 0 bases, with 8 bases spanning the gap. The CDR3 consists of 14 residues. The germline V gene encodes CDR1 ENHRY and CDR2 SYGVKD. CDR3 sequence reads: CAISEGGVNTEAFF. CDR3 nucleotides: TGTGCCATCAGTGAAGGAGGTGTGAACACTGAAGCTTTCTTT.

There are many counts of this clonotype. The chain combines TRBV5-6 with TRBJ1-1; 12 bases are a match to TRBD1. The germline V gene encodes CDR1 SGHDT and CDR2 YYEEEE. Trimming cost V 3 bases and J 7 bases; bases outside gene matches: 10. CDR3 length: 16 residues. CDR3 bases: TGTGCCAGCAGCTCCAAGGGGGGACAGGGGGCTTTTGAAGCTTTCTTT. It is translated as CASSSKGGQGAFEAFF.

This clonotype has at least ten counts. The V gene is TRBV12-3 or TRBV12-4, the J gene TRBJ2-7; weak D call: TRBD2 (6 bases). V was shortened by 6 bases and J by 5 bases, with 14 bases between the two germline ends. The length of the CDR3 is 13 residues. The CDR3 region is CASRGLDGHEQYF. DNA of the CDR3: TGTGCCAGCAGGGGACTGGACGGGCACGAGCAGTACTTC.

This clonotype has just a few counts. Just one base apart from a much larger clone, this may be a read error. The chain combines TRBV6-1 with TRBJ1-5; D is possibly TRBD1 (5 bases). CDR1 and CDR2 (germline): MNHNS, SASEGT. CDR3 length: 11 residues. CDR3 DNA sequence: TGTGCCAGCAGTGAAGCGACAGTCCATAATTTT. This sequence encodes CASSEATVHNF.

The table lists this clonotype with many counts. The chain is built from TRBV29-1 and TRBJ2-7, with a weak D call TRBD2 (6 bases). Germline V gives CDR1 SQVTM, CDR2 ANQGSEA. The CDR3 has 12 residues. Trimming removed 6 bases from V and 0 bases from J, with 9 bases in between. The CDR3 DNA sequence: TGCAGCGTCCTGGGGGGCTCCTACGAGCAGTACTTC. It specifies CSVLGGSYEQYF.

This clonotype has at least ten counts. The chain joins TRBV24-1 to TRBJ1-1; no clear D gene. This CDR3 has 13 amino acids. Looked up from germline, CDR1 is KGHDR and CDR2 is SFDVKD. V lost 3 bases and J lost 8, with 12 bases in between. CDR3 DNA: TGTGCCACCAGTGATGGGAACAAAGAGGAAGCTTTCTTT. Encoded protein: CATSDGNKEEAFF.